The 14 T cell receptor beta chains presented below share a single source sample, sequenced in a study of T cell responses to AZD1222 COVID-19 vaccine. Generated by immunoSEQ multiplex PCR, the TCRdb table keeps only in-frame clones and is missing some. This table holds about 270,000 clones, about 94% found once. The sample in question was peripheral blood, obtained 28 days after the second AZD1222 dose. These receptors all stem from an adult who received the AZD1222 COVID-19 vaccine.

The chain uses TRBV10-1 and TRBJ2-1, with 10 bases lining up with TRBD2. The J segment lost 0 bases and the V segment lost 4 bases, leaving 6 bases of the junction unmatched. This CDR3 is 17 amino acids long. The germline gives CDR1 WNHNN, CDR2 SYGVQD (reference sequence). The CDR3 loop is CASSGPPSGSSYNEQFF. The CDR3 DNA reads TGCGCCAGCAGTGGGCCCCCTAGCGGGAGCTCCTACAATGAGCAGTTCTTC.

The rearrangement joins TRBV6-5 to TRBJ2-7, with TRBD2 matching over 7 bases. The CDR3 runs to 14 residues. After removal of 8 bases from V and 0 bases from J, the junction contained 7 bases not matched to a gene. Germline-derived CDR1 and CDR2 are MNHEY and SVGAGI. This chain's CDR3 is CASAEREISYEQYF. CDR3 nucleotides: TGTGCCAGCGCTGAGCGGGAAATCTCCTACGAGCAGTACTTC.

The rearrangement joins TRBV4-3 to TRBJ2-7; possible D gene TRBD1, 5 bases. The CDR3 is 15 residues long. CDR1 is LGHNA, CDR2 YSLEER, per germline. Trimming took 1 base from V and 5 from J, leaving 15 bases between them. In DNA, the CDR3 is TGCGCCAGCAGCCAAGTAAGACAGTCATCGCACGAGCAGTACTTC. This codes for CASSQVRQSSHEQYF.

This clone appeared once. The chain recombines TRBV7-2 with TRBJ2-2; D is perhaps TRBD1 (6 bases). Looked up from germline, CDR1 is SGHTA and CDR2 is FQGNSA. The CDR3 length is 15 residues. Trimming removed 3 bases at V and 0 bases at J, with 8 bases between. The CDR3 here is CASSLGHANTGELFF. The CDR3 nucleotides read TGTGCCAGCAGCTTGGGACATGCGAACACCGGGGAGCTGTTTTTT.

This chain links TRBV11-2 with TRBJ2-5, with D hard to call. This CDR3 comprises 14 residues. Germline V gene lookup returns CDR1 SGHAT and CDR2 FQNNGV. V was clipped by 4 bases and J by 1 base, with 10 bases between them. CDR3 loop: CASSYGRIQETQYF. CDR3 DNA: TGTGCCAGCAGCTACGGGCGGATCCAAGAGACCCAGTACTTC.

V gene TRBV9 combines with J gene TRBJ1-2; TRBD1 is a possible D gene (5 bases). The length of the CDR3 is 15 residues. The V and J ends lost 4 bases and 2 bases respectively, with 15 bases between them. CDR1 is SGDLS, CDR2 YYNGEE, per germline. The CDR3 loop is CASSPGMGGNYGYTF. The CDR3 DNA sequence: TGTGCCAGCAGCCCGGGGATGGGGGGGAACTATGGCTACACCTTC.

J is TRBJ1-3 and V is TRBV3-1 (or the pseudogene TRBV3-2); weak D call: TRBD1 (5 bases). Trimming removed 2 bases at V and 2 bases at J, with 7 bases between. Germline V gives CDR1 LGHDT, CDR2 YNNKEL (reference sequence). The CDR3 consists of 14 residues. The CDR3 region is CASSQSGTGNTIYF. The CDR3 DNA sequence: TGTGCCAGCAGCCAATCAGGGACTGGAAACACCATATATTTT.

The rearrangement uses TRBV10-3 and TRBJ1-6, with D perhaps matching TRBD1 (6 bases). Germline V gene data show CDR1 as ENHRY and CDR2 as SYGVKD. The CDR3 loop spans 15 amino acids. The V end lost 6 bases, the J end lost 10 bases, and 19 bases lay between the germline ends. CDR3 bases: TGTGCCATCAGGAAGGGCGGGGGGCCTAGCTCACCCCTCCACTTT. It translates to CAIRKGGGPSSPLHF.

The chain combines TRBV19 with TRBJ1-1, with no clear D. CDR3 size: 13 residues. Per germline, CDR1 LNHDA and CDR2 SQIVND (reference sequence). Trimming removed 6 bases from V and 1 base from J, with 9 bases in between. Written as DNA, the CDR3 is TGTGCCAGTAGACATGAGTGGAACACTGAAGCTTTCTTT. Amino acid sequence: CASRHEWNTEAFF.

The rearrangement joins TRBV28 to TRBJ1-4; 7 bases agree with TRBD1. The CDR3 consists of 15 residues. V lost 5 bases and J lost 10; bases outside the gene matches: 13. CDR1 and CDR2 from the germline V gene are MDHEN and SYDVKM. The CDR3 region is CASSPWTGLSGKLFF. In DNA, the CDR3 is TGTGCCAGCAGTCCATGGACAGGCCTTAGTGGAAAACTGTTTTTT.

In this sample, this clone turned up once. V gene TRBV10-3 combines with J gene TRBJ2-2, with D perhaps matching TRBD1 or TRBD2 (5 bases each). Germline V gene sequence: CDR1 ENHRY, CDR2 SYGVKD. The CDR3 is 16 amino acids. Trimming left V 6 bases short and J 4 bases short, with 18 bases between. The CDR3 here is CAIRVGTEAITGELFF. CDR3 sequence (DNA): TGTGCCATCAGGGTTGGGACGGAGGCCATCACCGGGGAGCTGTTTTTT.

The rearrangement joins TRBV3-1 (or the pseudogene TRBV3-2) to TRBJ1-6, with D unresolved. CDR1 and CDR2 (germline): LGHDT, YNNKEL (reference sequence). The CDR3 is 14 amino acids. Trimming took off 0 bases at V and 9 bases at J, with 9 bases between the two ends. The CDR3 DNA follows: TGTGCCAGCAGCCAAGAGGGTGGAGGTTCACCCCTCCACTTT. Residues: CASSQEGGGSPLHF.

The chain links TRBV10-3 to TRBJ2-1; 8 nucleotides agree with TRBD2. This CDR3 has 15 residues. CDR1 ENHRY and CDR2 SYGVKD come from the germline V gene. The V and J ends lost 8 bases and 7 bases, in that order; junction bases with no gene match: 13. CDR3 in DNA: TGTGCCATCTCCCTGGGCATGGCGGGAGGAAATGAGCAGTTCTTC. Encoded protein: CAISLGMAGGNEQFF.

The chain carries TRBV3-1 (or the pseudogene TRBV3-2) and TRBJ2-6; D is perhaps TRBD2 (6 bases). Deletions cut 1 base from V and 2 bases from J, with 12 bases between. The germline V gene encodes CDR1 LGHDT and CDR2 YNNKEL (reference sequence). The CDR3 is 17 residues long. CDR3 protein: CASSQGPGEAGANVLTF. CDR3 in DNA: TGTGCCAGCAGCCAAGGTCCGGGGGAGGCTGGGGCCAACGTCCTGACTTTC.